The 18 T cell receptor beta chains given below trace back to one sample, sequenced in a study of T cells in tuberculosis. Here immunoSEQ multiplex PCR was the method, and the copy in TCRdb shows in-frame clones only, minus some. The sample records about 20,000 clones, 80% to 90% being singletons. The specimen sequenced was PBMCs. The receptors were gathered from a donor between 10 and 35 years old with latent tuberculosis or without tuberculosis infection.

The V gene is TRBV11-1, the J gene TRBJ2-3; no definite D call. CDR1 and CDR2 (germline): SGHAT, FQDESV (reference sequence). V was pared by 1 base and J by 0 bases, with 8 bases between. The CDR3 covers 15 residues. This chain's CDR3 is CASSLEHISTDTQYF. Written as DNA, the CDR3 is TGTGCCAGCAGCTTAGAACATATTAGCACAGATACGCAGTATTTT.

The rearrangement uses TRBV4-1 and TRBJ2-2; no clear D. Germline loops: CDR1 MGHRA, CDR2 YSYEKL. The V end lost 5 bases, the J end lost 7 bases, and 11 bases lay between the germline ends. This CDR3 is built from 13 residues. Here the CDR3 DNA reads TGCGCCAGCAGCTATCCAGTGGTCGGGGAGCTGTTTTTT. As protein: CASSYPVVGELFF.

V gene TRBV27 combines with J gene TRBJ1-2; TRBD1 aligns across 9 bases. V lost 8 bases, J lost 6 bases, and 7 bases stayed unmatched. CDR1 and CDR2 from the germline V gene are MNHEY and SMNVEV (reference sequence). The CDR3 totals 13 residues. The CDR3 sequence is CASSGTGWHGYTF. CDR3 sequence (DNA): TGTGCCAGCTCCGGGACAGGGTGGCATGGCTACACCTTC.

V gene TRBV7-2 combines with J gene TRBJ2-1; 11 bases match TRBD2. V was clipped by 2 bases and J by 5 bases; unmatched bases: 5. The germline gives CDR1 SGHTA, CDR2 FQGNSA. This CDR3 comprises 16 residues. The CDR3 region has the DNA TGTGCCAGCAGCTTATTGGGGACTAGCGGCCACAATGAGCAGTTCTTC. Translating gives CASSLLGTSGHNEQFF.

The chain joins TRBV4-3 to TRBJ2-5; no definite D call. Between the trimmed V and J ends, which lost 0 bases and 1 base, there was a span of 9 bases. CDR3 length: 15 residues. Per the germline V gene, CDR1 is LGHNA and CDR2 is YSLEER. The CDR3 DNA reads as TGCGCCAGCAGCCAAGATTACTCCTTCCAAGAGACCCAGTACTTC. This encodes CASSQDYSFQETQYF.

The rearrangement joins TRBV7-6 to TRBJ2-3, with no clear D. The CDR3 consists of 12 residues. Germline CDR1 reads SGHVS; CDR2 reads FNYEAQ. Trimming left V 4 bases short and J 3 bases short, with 5 bases between. CDR3 residues: CASSSLTDTQYF. The CDR3 bases are TGTGCCAGCAGCTCTTTGACAGATACGCAGTATTTT.

The J gene is TRBJ2-7, the V gene TRBV19, with TRBD1 matching over 7 bases. V shed 6 bases and J 6 bases; nucleotides not matched to a gene: 5. Germline V gives CDR1 LNHDA, CDR2 SQIVND (reference sequence). This CDR3 is built from 12 residues. CDR3 amino acids: CASSPRGSEQYF. CDR3 DNA sequence: TGTGCCAGTAGCCCCAGGGGGTCCGAGCAGTACTTC. Using reference TRBV19 and TRBJ2-7 for the parts outside the CDR3, the full variable domain is DGGITQSPKYLFRKEGQNVTLSCEQNLNHDAMYWYRQDPGQGLRLIYYSQIVNDFQKGDIAEGYSVSREKKESFPLTVTSAQKNPTAFYLCASSPRGSEQYFGPGTRLTVT.

In its sample, this clone was seen a few times. This chain joins TRBV25-1 and TRBJ1-2; TRBD1 matches at 8 bases. Germline V gene lookup returns CDR1 MGHDK and CDR2 SYGVNS. The CDR3 runs to 15 residues. The trim removed 6 bases at V and 6 bases at J, leaving 12 bases unmatched. The CDR3 loop is CASSFPGQGVHGYTF. CDR3 in DNA: TGTGCCAGCAGCTTCCCCGGACAGGGTGTTCATGGCTACACCTTC.

The J gene is TRBJ1-2, the V gene TRBV15; D ambiguous. Germline V gene sequence: CDR1 LNHNV, CDR2 YYDKDF (reference sequence). CDR3 length: 15 residues. V was cut by 5 bases and J by 0 bases, with 13 bases left in between. The CDR3 nucleotides read TGTGCCACCAGCCGGAGAGCTGGCTCTAACTATGGCTACACCTTC. Translation gives CATSRRAGSNYGYTF.

V is TRBV10-3 and J is TRBJ2-5; 7 bases are a match to TRBD2. Germline V gene sequence: CDR1 ENHRY, CDR2 SYGVKD. V was clipped by 3 bases and J by 5 bases; unmatched bases: 9. The CDR3 is made up of 15 amino acids. The CDR3 region has the DNA TGTGCCATCAGTGATATCGGACTAGTCGGGGAGACCCAGTACTTC. As protein: CAISDIGLVGETQYF.

The chain carries TRBV6-5 and TRBJ2-7, with D possibly matching TRBD2 (6 bases). Germline V gene sequence: CDR1 MNHEY, CDR2 SVGAGI. This CDR3 spans 14 amino acids. V was pared by 0 bases and J by 1 base, with 7 bases between. The CDR3: CASSYSEGSYEQYF. For the CDR3, the DNA is TGTGCCAGCAGTTACTCGGAGGGGTCCTACGAGCAGTACTTC.

V and J are TRBV11-2 and TRBJ2-7, with D tentatively TRBD1 (6 bases). V lost 4 bases and J lost 6, with 16 bases in between. Germline-derived CDR1 and CDR2 are SGHAT and FQNNGV. The CDR3 extends over 14 amino acids. The CDR3 protein is CASSSGWGLGEQYF. CDR3 nucleotide sequence: TGTGCCAGCAGCTCAGGGTGGGGGCTCGGCGAGCAGTACTTC.

This chain uses TRBV10-3 with TRBJ1-4; 8 nucleotides line up with TRBD1. This CDR3 has 14 amino acids. The V gene end was trimmed by 10 bases and the J gene end by 4 bases; junction bases not matched to a gene: 8. Germline CDR1 ENHRY, CDR2 SYGVKD. CDR3 residues: CANSPGQGNEKLFF. CDR3 bases: TGTGCCAACTCGCCAGGACAGGGTAATGAAAAACTGTTTTTT.

V gene TRBV27 combines with J gene TRBJ1-6, with 7 nucleotides matching TRBD1. CDR1 and CDR2 from the germline V gene are MNHEY and SMNVEV (reference sequence). Trimming removed 4 bases from V and 10 bases from J; junction bases left unmatched: 13. The CDR3 runs to 16 residues. In DNA form, the CDR3 reads TGTGCCAGCAGTTCCCTGCTAAGGGACAGACGATCACCCCTCCACTTT. Translation: CASSSLLRDRRSPLHF.

This clone was recorded once. The chain recombines TRBV29-1 with TRBJ1-3, with no clear D. The V end was cut by 6 bases, the J end by 0 bases, with 12 bases between. Per the germline V gene, CDR1 is SQVTM and CDR2 is ANQGSEA. This CDR3 spans 14 amino acids. The CDR3 nucleotides read TGCAGCGTCGGACTGACCTCCTCTGGAAACACCATATATTTT. Translated: CSVGLTSSGNTIYF.

The rearrangement joins TRBV28 to TRBJ1-5; no reliable D call. The CDR3 covers 13 residues. The germline gives CDR1 MDHEN, CDR2 SYDVKM. Trimming pared 5 bases from V and 1 base from J, leaving 6 bases between. CDR3: CASSIPSNQPQHF. In nucleotides, the CDR3 is TGTGCCAGCAGTATCCCGAGCAATCAGCCCCAGCATTTT.

This sequence joins TRBV19 and TRBJ1-1, with 7 bases that match TRBD1. The CDR3 contains 14 residues. Germline CDR1 and CDR2: LNHDA and SQIVND (reference sequence). CDR3 DNA sequence: TGTGTCCAACTACCCCGGACAGGCAACACTGAAGCTTTCTTT. It yields the protein CVQLPRTGNTEAFF.

This clone was counted between two and nine times. The gene calls are TRBV19 and TRBJ1-6; D uncertain. There are 12 residues in the CDR3. CDR1 LNHDA and CDR2 SQIVND come from the germline V gene (reference sequence). V was cut by 3 bases and J by 12 bases, with 9 bases left in between. The CDR3 coding sequence is TGTGCCAGTAGTATCGCCCGGGGACCCCTCCACTTT. As protein: CASSIARGPLHF.